This paragraph covers one TCR beta chain sequence. No antigen is known for it. The PCR used 60 Vbeta and 13 Jbeta primers. Profiling relied on immunoSEQ multiplex PCR, and the TCRdb table lists in-frame clones only, not all of them. The sample table includes 100,000 to 150,000 clones. This entry belongs to a study of cytomegalovirus exposure and HLA in healthy donors. Study overall: Drawn from HLA-typed donors, tens of millions of unique TCRs were held in an early data release. Study observations and caveats: After further analysis at a later stage, roughly 15,000 TCR beta sequences were associated with HLA alleles at 0.05 false discovery rate. Upon later analysis, HLA-associated TCR beta chains proved more clonally expanded than other, equally common chains.

Trimming cost V 4 bases and J 4 bases, with 7 bases left between them. CDR1 is SNHLY and CDR2 is FYNNEI in the germline V gene. The CDR3 has 13 residues. V usage is TRBV2 and J usage is TRBJ1-4; D remains unclear. Sequencing was done on a sample of PBMCs. This clonotype was sampled from a woman in her thirties or forties in good health and CMV-seronegative. The CDR3 is CASSVEINEKLFF. In DNA form, the CDR3 reads TGTGCCAGCAGTGTGGAGATTAATGAAAAACTGTTTTTT.